A single sample is the source of the 5 T cell receptor beta chains below, sequenced in a study of blood T cell repertoires in COVID-19 (dated by TCRdb to 2018 to 2020). The library was obtained by the immunoSEQ multiplex PCR assay. TCRdb took this table from immuneACCESS and kept in-frame rearrangements with V and J called. Such tables lack part of the clones; where checked against another copy, unresolved V genes explain under half of the gap, and the rest is unexplained. This sample lists about 16,000 clones; approximately 89% were detected once. Clones ranked in the top ten supply around 4.7% of the sample. Sequences were obtained from peripheral blood. These receptors were collected from a man in his 60s with active COVID-19.

The chain has TRBV7-9 and TRBJ1-3; D ambiguous. CDR1 is SEHNR, CDR2 FQNEAQ, per germline (reference sequence). The CDR3 extends over 13 amino acids. The V end lost 7 bases, the J end lost 3 bases, and 10 bases lay between the germline ends. The CDR3 DNA reads TGTGCCAGCAACCCGGGGTATGGAAACACCATATATTTT. Protein: CASNPGYGNTIYF.

The rearrangement joins TRBV6-6 to TRBJ2-7; tentative D call: TRBD2 (6 bases). Germline V gives CDR1 MNHNY, CDR2 SVGAGI (reference sequence). CDR3 length: 16 residues. V gave up 0 bases and J gave up 0 bases, with 12 bases separating them. The CDR3 bases are TGTGCCAGCAGTTACTCAGGAGGGGTAAGCTCCTACGAGCAGTACTTC. It translates to CASSYSGGVSSYEQYF.

J is TRBJ1-4 and V is TRBV3-1 (or the pseudogene TRBV3-2); 7 bases fit TRBD1. The germline V gene encodes CDR1 LGHDT and CDR2 YNNKEL (reference sequence). V was pared by 4 bases and J by 8 bases, with 10 bases of the junction left unmatched. The CDR3 loop spans 15 amino acids. The CDR3 bases are TGTGCCAGCAGCCCTGACAGGGAAGAGGAGGAAAAACTGTTTTTT. Its protein product is CASSPDREEEEKLFF.

This clone was seen a handful of times. This chain connects TRBV4-2 to TRBJ1-4; 7 bases map to TRBD1. Trimming removed 1 base from V and 8 bases from J; junction bases left unmatched: 4. The germline V gene encodes CDR1 LGHNA and CDR2 YNFKEQ. This CDR3 comprises 14 residues. For the CDR3, the DNA is TGTGCCAGCAGCCAAGGCAGGGGGAAAGAAAAACTGTTTTTT. Translating it yields CASSQGRGKEKLFF.

On this clone: The junction differs from germline at one of its ends, possibly a read error. The rearrangement uses TRBV2 and TRBJ2-1; possibly TRBD2 for D (6 bases). CDR3 length: 14 amino acids. From germline, CDR1 is SNHLY and CDR2 FYNNEI. CDR3 nucleotide sequence: TGTGCCAGCAGTGAACTGCGGGATGTCGGCGCGGGGCTCTTC. Residues: CASSELRDVGAGLF.